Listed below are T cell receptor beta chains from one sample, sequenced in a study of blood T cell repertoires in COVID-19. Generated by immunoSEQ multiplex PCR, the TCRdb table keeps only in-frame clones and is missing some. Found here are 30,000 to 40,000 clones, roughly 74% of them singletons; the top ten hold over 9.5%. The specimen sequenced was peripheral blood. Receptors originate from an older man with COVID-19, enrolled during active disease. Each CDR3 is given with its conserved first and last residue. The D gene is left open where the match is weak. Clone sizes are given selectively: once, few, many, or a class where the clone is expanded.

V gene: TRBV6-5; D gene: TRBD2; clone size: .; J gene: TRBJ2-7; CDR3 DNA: TGTGCCAGCAGTCGTTCGGGACTAGCTTCACACGAGCAGTACTTC; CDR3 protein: CASSRSGLASHEQYF
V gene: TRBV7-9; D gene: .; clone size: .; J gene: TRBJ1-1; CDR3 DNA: TGTGCCAGCAGCTCCCAGGGTTTTGAAGCTTTCTTT; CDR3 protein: CASSSQGFEAFF
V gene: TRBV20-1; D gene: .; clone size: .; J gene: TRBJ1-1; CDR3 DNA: TGCAGTGCTACACGGGGTACTGAAGCTTTCTTT; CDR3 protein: CSATRGTEAFF
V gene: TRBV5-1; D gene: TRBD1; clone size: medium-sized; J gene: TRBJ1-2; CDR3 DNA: TGCGCCAGCAGCTACAACGCCAAGGGGGCGAACTATGGCTACACCTTC; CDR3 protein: CASSYNAKGANYGYTF
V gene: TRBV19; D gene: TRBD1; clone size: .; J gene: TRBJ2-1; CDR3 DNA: TGTGCCAGTAGTGCTAGGGACAGCGAAAACAATGAGCAGTTCTTC; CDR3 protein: CASSARDSENNEQFF
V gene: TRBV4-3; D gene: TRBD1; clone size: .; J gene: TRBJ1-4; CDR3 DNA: TGCGCCAGCAGCCCTGAAGGGGACAGGAGAAATGGACTGTTTTTT; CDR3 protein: CASSPEGDRRNGLFF
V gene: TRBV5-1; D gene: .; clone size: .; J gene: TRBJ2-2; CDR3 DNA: TGCGCCAGCAGCCTAGGGGTCGGGGAGCTGTTTTTT; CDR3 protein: CASSLGVGELFF
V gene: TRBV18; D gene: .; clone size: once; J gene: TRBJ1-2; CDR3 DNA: TGTGCCAGCTCACCAACTCGGGCAGGGGTTTTAGATGGCTACACCTTC; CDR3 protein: CASSPTRAGVLDGYTF
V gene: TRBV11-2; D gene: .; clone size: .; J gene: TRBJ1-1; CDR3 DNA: TGTGCCAGCAGCTACAATTTCCCAACCGGGAGCACTGAAGCTTTCTTT; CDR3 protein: CASSYNFPTGSTEAFF
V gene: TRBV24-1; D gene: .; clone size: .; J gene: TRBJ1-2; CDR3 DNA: TGTGCCACCAGTGACCCTGACAGAACCCATGGCTACACCTTC; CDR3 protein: CATSDPDRTHGYTF
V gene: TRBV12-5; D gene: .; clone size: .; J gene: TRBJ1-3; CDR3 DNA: TGTGCTAGTGGTTTGGAGCAAGGGAGTAACACCATATATTTT; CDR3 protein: CASGLEQGSNTIYF
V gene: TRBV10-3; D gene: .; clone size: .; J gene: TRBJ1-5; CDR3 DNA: TGTGCCACCGGAGGGGACAATCAGCCCCAGCATTTT; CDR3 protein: CATGGDNQPQHF
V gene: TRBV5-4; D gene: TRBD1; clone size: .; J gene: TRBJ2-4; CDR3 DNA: TGTGCCAGCAGCTTGGCCGGGGGGACAGGGAGGCGAAGCCCAAACATTCAGTACTTC; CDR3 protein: CASSLAGGTGRRSPNIQYF
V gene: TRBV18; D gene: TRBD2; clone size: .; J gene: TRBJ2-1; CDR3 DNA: TGTGCCAGCTCACGGGGACTAGCGGGGGGGACCAATGAGCAGTTCTTC; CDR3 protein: CASSRGLAGGTNEQFF
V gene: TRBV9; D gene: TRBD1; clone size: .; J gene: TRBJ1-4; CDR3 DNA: TGTGCCAGCAGCGTAAGGGGGCGTAATGAAAAACTGTTTTTT; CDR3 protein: CASSVRGRNEKLFF
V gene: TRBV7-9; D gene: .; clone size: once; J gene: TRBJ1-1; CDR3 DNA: TGTGCCAGCAGCCTTCAGGTTGAAGCTTTCTTT; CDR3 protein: CASSLQVEAFF
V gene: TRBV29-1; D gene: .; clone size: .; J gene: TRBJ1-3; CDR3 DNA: TGCAGCGCCAATAAAGGGGGGGGCGCAAAGAGTGGAAACACCATATATTTT; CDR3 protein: CSANKGGGAKSGNTIYF
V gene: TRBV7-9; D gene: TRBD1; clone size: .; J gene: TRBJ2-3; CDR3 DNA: TGTGCCAGCAGAAAGACAGGGGCCGCGACAGATACGCAGTATTTT; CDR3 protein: CASRKTGAATDTQYF
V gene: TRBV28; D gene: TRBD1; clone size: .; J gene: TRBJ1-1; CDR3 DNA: TGTGCCAGCAGTTTGGGGACAGGGAAAAGGGGTTACACTGAAGCTTTCTTT; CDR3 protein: CASSLGTGKRGYTEAFF
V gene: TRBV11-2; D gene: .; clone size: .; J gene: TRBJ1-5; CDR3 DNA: TGTGCCAGCAGCTTGAGGAGAAATCAGCCCCAGCATTTT; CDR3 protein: CASSLRRNQPQHF
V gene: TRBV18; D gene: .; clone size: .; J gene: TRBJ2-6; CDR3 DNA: TGTGCCAGCTCACCGACTTTAGGGGGTTATGGGGCCAACGTCCTGACTTTC; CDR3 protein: CASSPTLGGYGANVLTF
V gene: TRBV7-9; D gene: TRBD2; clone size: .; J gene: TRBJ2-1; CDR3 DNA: TGTGCCAGCAGGACAACGACTAGCGGGAGTCACAATGAGCAGTTCTTC; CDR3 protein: CASRTTTSGSHNEQFF
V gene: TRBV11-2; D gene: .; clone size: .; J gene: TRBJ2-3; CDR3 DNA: TGTGCCAGCAGCTTAGGAGGAGATACGCAGTATTTT; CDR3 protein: CASSLGGDTQYF
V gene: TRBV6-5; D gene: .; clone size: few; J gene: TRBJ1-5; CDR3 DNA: TGTGCCATCAAGTGGCCAGGGGACCCTAATCAGCCCCAGCATTTT; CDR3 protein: CAIKWPGDPNQPQHF
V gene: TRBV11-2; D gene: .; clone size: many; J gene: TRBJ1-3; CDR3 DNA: TGTGCCAGCAGCTTAGGTTACACAGGGTCCGGGAACACCATATATTTT; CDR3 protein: CASSLGYTGSGNTIYF
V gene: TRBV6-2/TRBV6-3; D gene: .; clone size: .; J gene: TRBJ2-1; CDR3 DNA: TGTGCCAGCAGTTACGGAGCCGATGGCCCCTACAATGAGCAGTTCTTC; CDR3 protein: CASSYGADGPYNEQFF
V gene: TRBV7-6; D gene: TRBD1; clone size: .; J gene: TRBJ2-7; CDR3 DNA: TGTGCCAGCAGCTTACGCGGGACAGGGGACTACGAGCAGTACTTC; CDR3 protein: CASSLRGTGDYEQYF
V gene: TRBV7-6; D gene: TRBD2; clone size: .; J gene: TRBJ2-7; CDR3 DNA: TGTGCCAGCAGTTGGAAAGCGGGAGGGAACTCCCTGAAATACGAGCAGTACTTC; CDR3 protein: CASSWKAGGNSLKYEQYF
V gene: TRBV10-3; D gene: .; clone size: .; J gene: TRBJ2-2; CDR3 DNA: TGTGCCGCGAACCAAGGGGGGGCGAACACCGGGGAGCTGTTTTTT; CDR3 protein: CAANQGGANTGELFF
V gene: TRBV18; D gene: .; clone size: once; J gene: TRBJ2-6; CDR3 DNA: TGTGCCAGCTCACCACGACGGGTCGGATCTGGGGCCAACGTCCTGACTTTC; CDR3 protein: CASSPRRVGSGANVLTF
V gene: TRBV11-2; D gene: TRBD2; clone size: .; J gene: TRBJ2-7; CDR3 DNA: TGTGCCAGCAGCCATCTAGCGGGGGGGACGTACGAGCAGTACTTC; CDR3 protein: CASSHLAGGTYEQYF
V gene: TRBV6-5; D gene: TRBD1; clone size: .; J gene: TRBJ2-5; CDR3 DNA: TGTGCCAGCATTCCCAGGGGGCAACAAGAGACCCAGTACTTC; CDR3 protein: CASIPRGQQETQYF
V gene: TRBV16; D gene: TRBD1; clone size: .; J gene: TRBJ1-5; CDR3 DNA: TGTGCCAGCAGGACCGACGTAACAGGGGTTAGGAGGAATAGCAATCAGCCCCAGCATTTT; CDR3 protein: CASRTDVTGVRRNSNQPQHF
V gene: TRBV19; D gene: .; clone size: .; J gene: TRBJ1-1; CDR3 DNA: TGTGCCAGTAGTATATCAGGGAGGACCACTGAAGCTTTCTTT; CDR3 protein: CASSISGRTTEAFF
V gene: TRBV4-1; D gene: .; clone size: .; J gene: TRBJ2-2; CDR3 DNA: TGCGCCAGCGGGAGCGGCCGACACACCGGGGAGCTGTTTTTT; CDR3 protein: CASGSGRHTGELFF
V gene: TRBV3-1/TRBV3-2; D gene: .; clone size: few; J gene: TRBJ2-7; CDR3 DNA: TGTGCCAGCAGCCAAGGACGGGAGCTTTACGAGCAGTACTTC; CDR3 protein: CASSQGRELYEQYF
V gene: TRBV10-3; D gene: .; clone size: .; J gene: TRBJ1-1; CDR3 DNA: TGTGCCATCAGTGAGTTCGACAAGAACACTGAAGCTTTCTTT; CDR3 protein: CAISEFDKNTEAFF
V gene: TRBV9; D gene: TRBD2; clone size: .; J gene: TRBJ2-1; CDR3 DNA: TGTGCCAGCAGCACCAGACTAGCGGGGACCCAAGATGAGCAGTTCTTC; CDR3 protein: CASSTRLAGTQDEQFF
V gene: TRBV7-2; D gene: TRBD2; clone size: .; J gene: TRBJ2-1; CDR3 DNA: TGTGCCAGCAGCATCTCTAGCGGGGGGGCCTACAATGAGCAGTTCTTC; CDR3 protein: CASSISSGGAYNEQFF
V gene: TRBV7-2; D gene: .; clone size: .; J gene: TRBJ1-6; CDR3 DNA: TGTGCCAGTAACGGACTGGGTTCACCCCTCCACTTT; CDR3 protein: CASNGLGSPLHF
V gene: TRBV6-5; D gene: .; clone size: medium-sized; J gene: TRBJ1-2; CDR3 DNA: TGTGCCAGCACCCTATCGGCGGGCGGGCTGAGGGGCTACACCTTC; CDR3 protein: CASTLSAGGLRGYTF
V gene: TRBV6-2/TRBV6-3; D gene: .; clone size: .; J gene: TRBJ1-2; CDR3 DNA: TGTGCCAGCAGTTACCTCCGAGCTATTGGCTACACCTTC; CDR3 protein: CASSYLRAIGYTF
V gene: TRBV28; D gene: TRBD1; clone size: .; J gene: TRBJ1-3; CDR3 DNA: TGTGCCAGCAGCTATCCCGGGACAGGGAGAAGAAACACCATATATTTT; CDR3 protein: CASSYPGTGRRNTIYF
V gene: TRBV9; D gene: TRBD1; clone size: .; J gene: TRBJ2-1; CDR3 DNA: TGTGCCAGCAGCCCTCGGACAGGGGGTACCTACAATGAGCAGTTCTTC; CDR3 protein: CASSPRTGGTYNEQFF
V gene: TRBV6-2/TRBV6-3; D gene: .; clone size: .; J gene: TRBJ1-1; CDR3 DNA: TGTGCCAGCAGTTATGAGGGCGGCACTGAAGCTTTCTTT; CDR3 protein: CASSYEGGTEAFF
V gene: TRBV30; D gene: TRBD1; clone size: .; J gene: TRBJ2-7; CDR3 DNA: TGTGCCTGGAAGACAGGGAGCGAGCAGTACTTC; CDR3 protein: CAWKTGSEQYF
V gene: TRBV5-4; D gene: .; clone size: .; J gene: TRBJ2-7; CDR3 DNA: TGTGCCAGCAGCCCCGCCCGACAGATTCTCTCCTACGAGCAGTACTTC; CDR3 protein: CASSPARQILSYEQYF
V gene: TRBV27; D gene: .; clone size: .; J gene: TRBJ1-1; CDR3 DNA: TGTGCCAGCAGGGAAGGACTCCCATGGAGTGAAGCTTTCTTT; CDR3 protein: CASREGLPWSEAFF
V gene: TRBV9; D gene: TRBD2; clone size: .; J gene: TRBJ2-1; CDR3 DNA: TGTGCCAGCAGCTCTAGCGGGGGGCCCGATGAGCAGTTCTTC; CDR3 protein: CASSSSGGPDEQFF
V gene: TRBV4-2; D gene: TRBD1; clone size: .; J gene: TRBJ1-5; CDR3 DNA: TGTGCCAGCAGGGAGGGACAGGGGAGCAATCAGCCCCAGCATTTT; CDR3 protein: CASREGQGSNQPQHF
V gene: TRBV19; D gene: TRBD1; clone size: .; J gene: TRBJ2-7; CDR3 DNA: TGTGCCAGTGCCGACGGACAGGGGACCTACGAGCAGTACTTC; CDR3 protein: CASADGQGTYEQYF
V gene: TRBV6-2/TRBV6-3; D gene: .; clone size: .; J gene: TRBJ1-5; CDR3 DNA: TGTGCCAGCAGTTATAGCTATCAGCCCCAGCATTTT; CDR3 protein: CASSYSYQPQHF